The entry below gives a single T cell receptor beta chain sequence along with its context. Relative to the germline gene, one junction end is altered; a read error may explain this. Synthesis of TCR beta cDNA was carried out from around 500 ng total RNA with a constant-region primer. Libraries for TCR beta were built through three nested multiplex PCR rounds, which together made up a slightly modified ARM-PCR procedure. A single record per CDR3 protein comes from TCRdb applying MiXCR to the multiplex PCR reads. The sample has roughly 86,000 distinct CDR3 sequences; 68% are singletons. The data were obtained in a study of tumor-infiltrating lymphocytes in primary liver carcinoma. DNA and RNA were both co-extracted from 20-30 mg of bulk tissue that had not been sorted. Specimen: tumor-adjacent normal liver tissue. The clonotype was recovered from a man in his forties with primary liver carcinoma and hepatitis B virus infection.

CDR3 coding DNA: TGTGCCAGCAGTCGGTCTAGCGGATCCTACAATGTGCAGTTCTTC. Encoded protein: CASSRSSGSYNVQFF. The rearrangement joins TRBV11-2 to TRBJ2-1; 7 bases agree with TRBD2. The CDR3 extends over 15 amino acids. The germline CDR1 and CDR2 sequences are SGHAT and FQNNGV.